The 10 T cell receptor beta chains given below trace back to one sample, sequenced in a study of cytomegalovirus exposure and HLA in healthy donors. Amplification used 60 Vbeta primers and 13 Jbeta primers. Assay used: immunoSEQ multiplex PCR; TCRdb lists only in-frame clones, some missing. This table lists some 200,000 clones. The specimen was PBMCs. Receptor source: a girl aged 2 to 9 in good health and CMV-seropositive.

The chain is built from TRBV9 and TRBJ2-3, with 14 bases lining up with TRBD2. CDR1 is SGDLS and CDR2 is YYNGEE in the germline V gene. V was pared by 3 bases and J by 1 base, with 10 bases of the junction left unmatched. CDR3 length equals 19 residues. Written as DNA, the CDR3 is TGTGCCAGCAGCGACAGAGGGACTAGCGGGAGAAGAGGCACAGATACGCAGTATTTT. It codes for CASSDRGTSGRRGTDTQYF. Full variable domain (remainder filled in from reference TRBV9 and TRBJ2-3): DSGVTQTPKHLITATGQRVTLRCSPRSGDLSVYWYQQSLDQGLQFLIQYYNGEERAKGNILERFSAQQFPDLHSELNLSSLELGDSALYFCASSDRGTSGRRGTDTQYFGPGTRLTVL.

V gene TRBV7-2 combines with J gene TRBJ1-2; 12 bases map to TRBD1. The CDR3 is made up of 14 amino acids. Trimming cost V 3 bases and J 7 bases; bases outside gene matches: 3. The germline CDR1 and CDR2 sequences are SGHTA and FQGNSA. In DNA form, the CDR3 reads TGTGCCAGCAGCTTGAGGGACAGGGGGCTTGGCTACACCTTC. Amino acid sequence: CASSLRDRGLGYTF.

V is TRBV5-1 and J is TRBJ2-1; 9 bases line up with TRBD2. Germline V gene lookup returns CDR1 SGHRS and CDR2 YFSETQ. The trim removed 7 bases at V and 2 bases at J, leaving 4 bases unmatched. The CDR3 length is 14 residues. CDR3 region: CASAREGPYNEQFF. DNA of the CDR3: TGCGCCAGCGCGCGGGAGGGTCCCTACAATGAGCAGTTCTTC.

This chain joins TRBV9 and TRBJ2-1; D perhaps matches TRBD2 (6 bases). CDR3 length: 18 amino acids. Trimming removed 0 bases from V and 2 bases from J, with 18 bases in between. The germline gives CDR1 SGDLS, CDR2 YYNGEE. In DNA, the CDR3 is TGTGCCAGCAGCGTAGCTAGGTGGTCTGCGGGACCCTACAATGAGCAGTTCTTC. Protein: CASSVARWSAGPYNEQFF. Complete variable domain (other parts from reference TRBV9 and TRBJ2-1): DSGVTQTPKHLITATGQRVTLRCSPRSGDLSVYWYQQSLDQGLQFLIQYYNGEERAKGNILERFSAQQFPDLHSELNLSSLELGDSALYFCASSVARWSAGPYNEQFFGPGTRLTVL.

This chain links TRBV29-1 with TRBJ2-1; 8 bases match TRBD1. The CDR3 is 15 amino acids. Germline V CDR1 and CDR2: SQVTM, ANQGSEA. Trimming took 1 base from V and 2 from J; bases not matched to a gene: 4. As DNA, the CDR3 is TGCAGCGTTGAAGGAGGGGACAGGACCTACAATGAGCAGTTCTTC. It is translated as CSVEGGDRTYNEQFF.

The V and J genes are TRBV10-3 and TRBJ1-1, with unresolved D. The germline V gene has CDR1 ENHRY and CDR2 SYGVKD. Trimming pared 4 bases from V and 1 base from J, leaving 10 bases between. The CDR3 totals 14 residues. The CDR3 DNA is TGTGCCATCAGTGGGAGCTCTAGGAACACTGAAGCTTTCTTT. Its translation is CAISGSSRNTEAFF.

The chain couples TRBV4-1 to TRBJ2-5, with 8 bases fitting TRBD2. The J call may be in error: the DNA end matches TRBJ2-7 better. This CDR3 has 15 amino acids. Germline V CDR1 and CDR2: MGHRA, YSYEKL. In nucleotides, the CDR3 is TGCGCCAGCAGCCAGACAATAGCGGGACTGTACGAGCAGTACTTC. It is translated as CASSQTIAGLYEQYF.

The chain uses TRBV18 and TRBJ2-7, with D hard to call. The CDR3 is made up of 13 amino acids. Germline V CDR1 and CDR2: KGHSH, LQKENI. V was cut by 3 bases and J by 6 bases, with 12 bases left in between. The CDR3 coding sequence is TGTGCCAGCTCACCCCTGTTCTCGGTCGAGCAGTACTTC. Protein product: CASSPLFSVEQYF. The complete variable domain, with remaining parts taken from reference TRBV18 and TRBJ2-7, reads NAGVMQNPRHLVRRRGQEARLRCSPMKGHSHVYWYRQLPEEGLKFMVYLQKENIIDESGMPKERFSAEFPKEGPSILRIQQVVRGDSAAYFCASSPLFSVEQYFGPGTRLTVT.

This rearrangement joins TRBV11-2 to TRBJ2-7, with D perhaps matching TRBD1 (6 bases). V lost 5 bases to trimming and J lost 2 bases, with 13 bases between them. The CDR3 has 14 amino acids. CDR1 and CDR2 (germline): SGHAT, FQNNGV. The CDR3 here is CASSTPGVAYEQYF. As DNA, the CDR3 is TGTGCCAGCAGCACGCCAGGGGTCGCCTACGAGCAGTACTTC.

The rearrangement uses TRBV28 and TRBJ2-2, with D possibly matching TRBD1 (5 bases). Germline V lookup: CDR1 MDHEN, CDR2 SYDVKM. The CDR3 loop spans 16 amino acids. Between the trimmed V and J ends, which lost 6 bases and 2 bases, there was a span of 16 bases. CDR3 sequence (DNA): TGTGCCAGCAGCTCCAGGGCCCGTTTTAACACCGGGGAGCTGTTTTTT. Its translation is CASSSRARFNTGELFF.